The entry that follows covers one T cell receptor beta chain sequence. Its specificity is unknown. The data derive from a study of shared clonotypes between healthy human individuals. Turning to the study itself: There were three CD4 naive, three CD4 memory, two CD8 naive and one CD8 memory plates per donor.

Study-wide results and limits: There were few donors, and this limited the genetic and exposure-history diversity represented. Non-shared clonotypes showed lower generation probabilities than clonotypes common to all four donors.

The assay was carried out at the deep level. This table comes from immunoSEQ multiplex PCR, and its TCRdb copy is limited to in-frame clones, with some not included. The table shows some 2 million clones, with approximately 94% occurring only once. Germline CDR1 reads SGHNT; CDR2 reads YYREEE (reference sequence). This CDR3 region has 14 residues. V was clipped by 2 bases and J by 5 bases, with 14 bases between them. Terminally differentiated effector memory CD45RA+ cells were left out of the naive CD8 fraction, which was CD45RO-negative and positively selected for CCR7. Material: naive CD8+ T cells sorted from blood. The receptor was isolated from a man between 18 and 35 years old in good health. V gene TRBV5-4 combines with J gene TRBJ2-7, with D possibly matching TRBD1 (5 bases). The chain's CDR3 is CASSFWGAFNEQYF. CDR3 coding DNA: TGTGCCAGCAGCTTCTGGGGCGCGTTCAACGAGCAGTACTTC.